The clone carrying this T cell receptor beta chain was recorded at least ten times. This sample was taken from a study of T cells in Graves' hyperthyroidism and ophthalmopathy. Germline CDR1 and CDR2: ENHRY and SYGVKD. Trimming at V came to 3 bases and at J to 2 bases, leaving 8 bases not matched to a gene. This CDR3 has 17 amino acids. Authors of the study amplified TCR beta CDR3 regions from RNA transcripts. TCR CDR3 regions were first amplified by RT-PCR with HTBI primers. TCRdb processed the multiplex PCR reads anew with MiXCR; each CDR3 protein has one entry. The repertoire holds hundreds of thousands of distinct CDR3 sequences, with roughly 46% as singletons.

The chain joins TRBV10-3 to TRBJ2-5; 11 nucleotides match TRBD2. Material for sequencing was peripheral blood or thyroid tissue (not recorded which). This TCR derives from an adult man with Graves' disease, either hyperthyroidism or ophthalmopathy (not recorded which). In DNA form, the CDR3 reads TGTGCCATCAGTGATTCGGGACTAGCGGCAACTCAAGAGACCCAGTACTTC. Translation gives CAISDSGLAATQETQYF.